This T cell receptor beta chain appears in the sequencing data of a study of beta chain features in type 1 diabetes. Whole-study findings and limits: Whatever favoring of shorter templates PCR might show would apply equally to patients and controls. When Type 1 diabetes patients were examined, their TCRB CDR3s proved moderately but significantly shorter in all four CD4+ subsets. HLA effects on TCRB rearrangement stayed unresolved here.

This clone was observed a few times. Its target is not known. CDR3 size: 15 residues. V was clipped by 5 bases and J by 4 bases; unmatched bases: 8. The germline gives CDR1 MNHEY, CDR2 SMNVEV (reference sequence). The whole isolated RNA underwent reverse transcription, so sequencing captured expressed TCRB transcripts. Only in-frame clones appear in the TCRdb table, and some are missing; sequencing was by immunoSEQ multiplex PCR. The sample has about 700,000 clones, about an eighth seen once; the top ten hold less than 0.025%. This TCR came from a man younger than 35 with type 1 diabetes. The rearrangement uses TRBV27 and TRBJ1-1, with 9 bases matching TRBD1. The sequenced sample was naive CD4+ T cells from blood. Here the CDR3 DNA reads TGTGCCAGCAGTCCCGGACAGGGGTGGGCCACTGAAGCTTTCTTT. It encodes CASSPGQGWATEAFF.